Each of the 17 T cell receptor beta chains below was sequenced from the same sample in a study of cytomegalovirus exposure and HLA in healthy donors. Primers for the PCR totalled 60 Vbeta and 13 Jbeta. This table comes from immunoSEQ multiplex PCR, and its TCRdb copy is limited to in-frame clones, with some not included. Of some 120,000 clones in the sample, roughly 78% were seen once. Sequenced input: PBMCs. Source of these receptors: a man aged 25-45 years in good health and CMV-seropositive.

Here the CDR3 reads CASSVDSKWNTEAFF. CDR3 bases: TGTGCCAGCAGCGTGGACTCGAAATGGAACACTGAAGCTTTCTTT. The chain uses TRBV9 and TRBJ1-1; unclear D gene. The CDR3 covers 15 residues. Germline CDR1 is SGDLS and CDR2 is YYNGEE. Trimming stripped 2 bases from V and 1 base from J, with 12 bases between.

The chain recombines TRBV28 with TRBJ1-2; tentatively, D is TRBD1 (5 bases). The V gene lost 6 bases and the J gene lost 5 bases, with 16 bases spanning the gap. The germline V gene encodes CDR1 MDHEN and CDR2 SYDVKM. This CDR3 contains 14 residues. CDR3 nucleotides: TGTGCCAGCAGGGCAGTTAGGGACTCGTATGGCTACACCTTC. Translated: CASRAVRDSYGYTF.

V usage is TRBV5-1 and J usage is TRBJ2-3, with TRBD2 identical over 7 bases. The CDR3 is 17 residues long. The V gene end was trimmed by 4 bases and the J gene end by 2 bases; junction bases not matched to a gene: 13. Germline CDR1 SGHRS, CDR2 YFSETQ. CDR3 DNA: TGCGCCAGCAGCCTTGGTGGGGGGGGAGTAAACACAGATACGCAGTATTTT. Its translation: CASSLGGGGVNTDTQYF.

V usage is TRBV7-9 and J usage is TRBJ1-1; D remains unclear. Germline V CDR1 and CDR2: SEHNR, FQNEAQ (reference sequence). V lost 2 bases and J lost 6, with 10 bases in between. This CDR3 region has 13 residues. The CDR3 region has the DNA TGTGCCAGCAGCTTAAATGGGAGTCCTGAAGCTTTCTTT. Translating gives CASSLNGSPEAFF.

The CDR3 sequence is CASSSREGDYEQYF. The CDR3 DNA follows: TGCGCCAGCAGCTCACGGGAGGGGGACTACGAGCAGTACTTC. This sequence joins TRBV4-1 and TRBJ2-7; 8 bases align to TRBD2. The CDR3 runs 14 residues. Germline V CDR1 and CDR2: MGHRA, YSYEKL. With V trimmed by 5 bases and J by 3 bases, 6 bases remained unmatched.

This clone came up a few times. This sequence joins TRBV6-5 and TRBJ1-2; a possible D gene is TRBD1 (6 bases). Per germline, CDR1 MNHEY and CDR2 SVGAGI. The CDR3 is 13 residues long. Trimming removed 6 bases at V and 4 bases at J, with 12 bases between. CDR3 protein: CASSLGQLYGYTF. The CDR3 DNA reads as TGTGCCAGCAGCCTCGGACAGCTCTATGGCTACACCTTC.

The V call is TRBV7-2, the J call TRBJ1-2; D uncertain. CDR1 and CDR2 (germline): SGHTA, FQGNSA. With 6 bases removed from V and 2 bases from J, the gap between germline ends came to 13 bases. The CDR3 is made up of 14 amino acids. CDR3 region: CASSSIRGNYGYTF. CDR3 DNA sequence: TGTGCCAGCAGTTCCATCAGAGGAAACTATGGCTACACCTTC.

This chain connects TRBV30 to TRBJ1-5, with D possibly matching TRBD1 (6 bases). The CDR3 runs to 16 residues. From germline, CDR1 is GTSNPN and CDR2 SVGIG (reference sequence). Trimming stripped 0 bases from V and 5 bases from J, with 17 bases between. The CDR3 DNA follows: TGTGCCTGGAGTGTACTCGGACGACCAGGGGATCAGCCCCAGCATTTT. Translating gives CAWSVLGRPGDQPQHF.

CDR3 nucleotides: TGTGCCAGTAGTGTACTAAGTGGAAGCAATCAGCCCCAGCATTTT. Its translation: CASSVLSGSNQPQHF. V and J are TRBV19 and TRBJ1-5; D remains ambiguous. The CDR3 is 15 residues long. V was clipped by 5 bases and J by 1 base, with 12 bases between them. The germline V gene encodes CDR1 LNHDA and CDR2 SQIVND (reference sequence). The entire variable domain, with the rest obtained from reference TRBV19 and TRBJ1-5, is as follows: DGGITQSPKYLFRKEGQNVTLSCEQNLNHDAMYWYRQDPGQGLRLIYYSQIVNDFQKGDIAEGYSVSREKKESFPLTVTSAQKNPTAFYLCASSVLSGSNQPQHFGDGTRLSIL.

This clone was counted between two and nine times. The chain uses TRBV7-9 and TRBJ2-2; D possibly corresponds to TRBD2 (5 bases). Germline loops: CDR1 SEHNR, CDR2 FQNEAQ (reference sequence). CDR3 length: 17 residues. V was clipped by 1 base and J by 5 bases, with 17 bases between them. In nucleotides, the CDR3 is TGTGCCAGCAGCTTAGTAGTAACCGCCCGGGGAACCGGGGAGCTGTTTTTT. Its translation: CASSLVVTARGTGELFF. Full variable domain (rest looked up from reference TRBV7-9 and TRBJ2-2): DTGVSQNPRHKITKRGQNVTFRCDPISEHNRLYWYRQTLGQGPEFLTYFQNEAQLEKSRLLSDRFSAERPKGSFSTLEIQRTEQGDSAMYLCASSLVVTARGTGELFFGEGSRLTVL.

This chain links TRBV5-4 with TRBJ1-2, with 8 bases lining up with TRBD1. Trimming cost V 5 bases and J 2 bases; bases outside gene matches: 5. Germline loops: CDR1 SGHNT, CDR2 YYREEE (reference sequence). This CDR3 region has 14 residues. This CDR3 reads CASRPDRGNYGYTF. CDR3 nucleotides: TGTGCCAGCAGACCCGACAGGGGCAACTATGGCTACACCTTC.

J is TRBJ2-4 and V is TRBV9; D possibly corresponds to TRBD2 (5 bases). CDR3 length equals 13 residues. V was cut by 0 bases and J by 5 bases, with 6 bases left in between. The V gene's germline CDR1 is SGDLS and CDR2 YYNGEE. The CDR3 nucleotides read TGTGCCAGCAGCGTAGGAGCGGAAAACATTCAGTACTTC. Its translation is CASSVGAENIQYF.

V gene TRBV28 combines with J gene TRBJ1-4, with 7 bases that match TRBD1. Germline V CDR1 and CDR2: MDHEN, SYDVKM. V lost 3 bases and J lost 7; bases outside the gene matches: 8. The CDR3 contains 15 residues. The CDR3 nucleotides read TGTGCCAGCAGTTTGGACAGGACCCGCCTTGAAAAACTGTTTTTT. Residues: CASSLDRTRLEKLFF.

This chain connects TRBV9 to TRBJ1-1, with no clear D. The CDR3 contains 15 residues. Germline CDR1 and CDR2: SGDLS and YYNGEE. The V and J ends lost 0 bases and 1 base respectively, with 10 bases between them. In DNA, the CDR3 is TGTGCCAGCAGCGTAGGGTCAGGAACGAACACTGAAGCTTTCTTT. It codes for CASSVGSGTNTEAFF.

The J gene is TRBJ2-2, the V gene TRBV2; 11 bases are a match to TRBD2. With V trimmed by 9 bases and J by 2 bases, 17 bases remained unmatched. The germline V gene has CDR1 SNHLY and CDR2 FYNNEI. There are 19 residues in the CDR3. The CDR3: CASSPSSGRTKSNTGELFF. CDR3 nucleotide sequence: TGTGCCAGTAGCCCCTCTAGCGGGAGGACCAAAAGCAACACCGGGGAGCTGTTTTTT.

The CDR3 nucleotides read TGTGCCAGCAGCTTAGCGGGACTAGCCTACGAGCAGTACTTC. This encodes CASSLAGLAYEQYF. The chain couples TRBV7-2 to TRBJ2-7; 8 bases are a match to TRBD2. V trimming: 0 bases; J trimming: 2 bases; junction bases outside the gene matches: 0. The CDR3 covers 14 residues. Germline CDR1 is SGHTA and CDR2 is FQGNSA.

This clone was counted a few times. The V and J genes are TRBV29-1 and TRBJ1-2; no clear D gene. There are 12 residues in the CDR3. The germline V gene has CDR1 SQVTM and CDR2 ANQGSEA. Trimming removed 4 bases at V and 5 bases at J, with 11 bases between. CDR3 coding DNA: TGCAGCGTTGTCATCCAGTCGTATGGCTACACCTTC. It is translated as CSVVIQSYGYTF.